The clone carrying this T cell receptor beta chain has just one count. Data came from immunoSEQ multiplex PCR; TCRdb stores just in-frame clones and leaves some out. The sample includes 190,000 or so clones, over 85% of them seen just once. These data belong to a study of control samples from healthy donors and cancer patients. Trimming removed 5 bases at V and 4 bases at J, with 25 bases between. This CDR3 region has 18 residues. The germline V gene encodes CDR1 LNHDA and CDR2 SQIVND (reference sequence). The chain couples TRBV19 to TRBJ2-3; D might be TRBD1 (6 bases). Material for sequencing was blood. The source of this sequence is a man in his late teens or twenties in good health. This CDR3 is CASSALPWTALGPDTQYF. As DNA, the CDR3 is TGTGCCAGTAGTGCCCTACCCTGGACAGCCTTGGGTCCAGATACGCAGTATTTT.